Listed here are 22 T cell receptor beta chains from one sample, sequenced in a study of CD8 T cells in Susac syndrome. Random-hexamer reverse transcription was applied to roughly 0.45 to 1 ug RNA. TCRdb reprocessed the immunoSEQ multiplex PCR reads via MiXCR and lists one record per CDR3 protein. The repertoire holds 250,000 to 350,000 distinct CDR3 sequences, with 92% as singletons. Sequencing input: CD4+ T cells from PBMCs. The receptor source for this set is a human donor with multiple sclerosis.

The chain links TRBV30 to TRBJ1-1, with 9 bases lining up with TRBD1. Germline trimming cut 5 bases from V and 6 bases from J; bases unmatched to any gene: 7. Germline values: CDR1 GTSNPN, CDR2 SVGIG (reference sequence). This CDR3 is built from 13 residues. The CDR3 here is CAWERTGVAEAFF. DNA for the CDR3: TGTGCCTGGGAAAGGACAGGGGTCGCTGAAGCTTTCTTT.

The gene calls are TRBV19 and TRBJ1-1; TRBD1 matches 7 bases. After removal of 4 bases from V and 1 base from J, the junction contained 9 bases not matched to a gene. The CDR3 runs to 16 residues. Looked up from germline, CDR1 is LNHDA and CDR2 is SQIVND (reference sequence). DNA of the CDR3: TGTGCCAGTAGTACCCGGGACAGCGGGAGGAACACTGAAGCTTTCTTT. Protein: CASSTRDSGRNTEAFF.

The count of this clonotype is one. The V and J genes are TRBV25-1 and TRBJ2-3, with D perhaps matching TRBD1 (6 bases). This CDR3 region has 16 residues. The germline CDR1 and CDR2 sequences are MGHDK and SYGVNS. V lost 0 bases to trimming and J lost 1 base, with 11 bases between them. The chain's CDR3 is CASSEYRAGGTDTQYF. The CDR3 DNA sequence: TGTGCCAGCAGTGAATACCGCGCAGGGGGCACAGATACGCAGTATTTT.

The chain links TRBV29-1 to TRBJ2-1; TRBD2 matches 14 bases. The CDR3 loop spans 14 amino acids. V trimming: 6 bases; J trimming: 9 bases; junction bases outside the gene matches: 7. The germline V gene has CDR1 SQVTM and CDR2 ANQGSEA. In DNA form, the CDR3 reads TGCAGCGTCCTGGGACTAGCGGGAGTGGGTGAGCAGTTCTTC. This encodes CSVLGLAGVGEQFF.

The genes are TRBV15 and TRBJ2-7; no clear D. Trimming shortened V by 4 bases and J by 7 bases, and 20 bases separated the two germline ends. CDR1 and CDR2 (germline): LNHNV, YYDKDF (reference sequence). The CDR3 sequence is 15 residues long. CDR3 sequence (DNA): TGTGCCACCAGCAAACGGCTTGGACCCTCCGGTGAGCAGTACTTC. Translated: CATSKRLGPSGEQYF.

The chain couples TRBV3-1 to TRBJ2-2; 7 bases match TRBD1. The CDR3 totals 18 residues. With V trimmed by 3 bases and J by 3 bases, 13 bases remained unmatched. Per germline, CDR1 LGHDT and CDR2 YNNKEL (reference sequence). CDR3 residues: CASSQLTGQPRDTGELFF. The CDR3 DNA sequence: TGTGCCAGCAGCCAGCTTACGGGACAGCCTCGAGACACCGGGGAGCTGTTTTTT. Variable domain in full (rest from reference TRBV3-1 and TRBJ2-2): DTAVSQTPKYLVTQMGNDKSIKCEQNLGHDTMYWYKQDSKKFLKIMFSYNNKELIINETVPNRFSPKSPDKAHLNLHINSLELGDSAVYFCASSQLTGQPRDTGELFFGEGSRLTVL.

The chain couples TRBV29-1 to TRBJ1-1; D uncertain. Per germline, CDR1 SQVTM and CDR2 ANQGSEA. The CDR3 has 11 amino acids. The ends were cut back, 7 bases at V and 4 bases at J, with 10 bases in the middle. The CDR3 nucleotides are TGCAGCGGGCACTCCGGCACTGAAGCTTTCTTT. Amino acid sequence: CSGHSGTEAFF. The complete variable domain, with remaining parts taken from reference TRBV29-1 and TRBJ1-1, reads SAVISQKPSRDICQRGTSLTIQCQVDSQVTMMFWYRQQPGQSLTLIATANQGSEATYESGFVIDKFPISRPNLTFSTLTVSNMSPEDSSIYLCSGHSGTEAFFGQGTRLTVV.

The chain uses TRBV25-1 and TRBJ2-7; D not certain. Trimming took off 4 bases at V and 2 bases at J, with 12 bases between the two ends. This CDR3 comprises 14 residues. Germline CDR1 is MGHDK and CDR2 is SYGVNS. The CDR3 DNA is TGTGCCAGCAGTGCCGCCAACCCCCCCTACGAGCAGTACTTC. Amino acid sequence: CASSAANPPYEQYF.

CDR3: CASSPEPGNTIYF. CDR3 sequence (DNA): TGTGCCAGCAGTCCTGAGCCTGGAAACACCATATATTTT. The genes are TRBV6-6 and TRBJ1-3; no clear D gene. Germline V lookup: CDR1 MNHNY, CDR2 SVGAGI (reference sequence). V dropped 5 bases and J dropped 2 bases, with 7 bases sitting between them. The CDR3 runs to 13 residues.

The V and J genes are TRBV5-6 and TRBJ1-2; unclear D gene. V lost 4 bases to trimming and J lost 0 bases, with 16 bases between them. Germline CDR1 reads SGHDT; CDR2 reads YYEEEE. The CDR3 spans 16 residues. In nucleotides, the CDR3 is TGTGCCAGCAGCCAAGGTGCAGTCGAGCCTAACTATGGCTACACCTTC. The encoded protein is CASSQGAVEPNYGYTF.

This chain uses TRBV18 with TRBJ2-7, with D unresolved. The V gene lost 3 bases and the J gene lost 3 bases, with 9 bases spanning the gap. The CDR3 is made up of 13 amino acids. The V gene's germline CDR1 is KGHSH and CDR2 LQKENI. CDR3 sequence (DNA): TGTGCCAGCTCACCCACGCGCGGCTACGAGCAGTACTTC. Translation gives CASSPTRGYEQYF.

The V gene is TRBV12-3 or TRBV12-4, the J gene TRBJ2-7, with a tentative D call TRBD2 (5 bases). V lost 3 bases to trimming and J lost 6 bases, with 15 bases between them. This CDR3 spans 14 amino acids. The CDR3 DNA sequence: TGTGCCAGCAGTTTCGGAGTCGGGGTCATCGAGCAGTACTTC. This translates into CASSFGVGVIEQYF.

The V gene is TRBV18, the J gene TRBJ2-1; a weak D match, TRBD2 (7 bases). This CDR3 has 17 residues. Trimming shortened V by 5 bases and J by 0 bases, and 17 bases separated the two germline ends. The V gene's germline CDR1 is KGHSH and CDR2 LQKENI. The CDR3, as DNA: TGTGCCAGCTCAAGTCGCGGGGGCCTTAGCTCCTACAATGAGCAGTTCTTC. Protein product: CASSSRGGLSSYNEQFF.

The chain couples TRBV11-2 to TRBJ1-5; no firm D call. The CDR3 has 14 residues. The germline V gene encodes CDR1 SGHAT and CDR2 FQNNGV. Trimming left V 1 base short and J 2 bases short, with 6 bases between. CDR3 sequence: CASSLGAGNQPQHF. CDR3 DNA: TGTGCCAGCAGCTTAGGTGCTGGCAATCAGCCCCAGCATTTT.

The gene calls are TRBV30 and TRBJ2-1; D could derive from TRBD1 or TRBD2 (6 bases each). Germline V CDR1 and CDR2: GTSNPN, SVGIG (reference sequence). CDR3 size: 14 residues. V was clipped by 1 base and J by 3 bases, with 10 bases between them. Here the CDR3 reads CAWSGGGNYNEQFF. The CDR3 DNA reads as TGTGCCTGGAGTGGAGGGGGGAACTACAATGAGCAGTTCTTC.

The chain carries TRBV4-3 and TRBJ2-5; D possibly corresponds to TRBD2 (6 bases). The CDR3 extends over 15 amino acids. In germline, CDR1 is LGHNA, CDR2 YSLEER. Trimming left V 3 bases short and J 6 bases short, with 17 bases between. The CDR3 region has the DNA TGCGCCAGCAGCCAGGATGGGTCAGGGAGGCAGACCCAGTACTTC. It encodes CASSQDGSGRQTQYF.

The genes are TRBV20-1 and TRBJ1-5, with D tentatively TRBD1 (5 bases). The ends were cut back, 7 bases at V and 6 bases at J, with 13 bases in the middle. Germline V gives CDR1 DFQATT, CDR2 SNEGSKA (reference sequence). The CDR3 extends over 12 amino acids. DNA of the CDR3: TGCAGTGTTCGCCGGGGCAGTCAGCCCCAGCATTTT. Translating it yields CSVRRGSQPQHF.

The CDR3 reads CASRPGWDLTDTQYF. CDR3 DNA: TGTGCCAGTAGGCCCGGTTGGGACCTCACAGATACGCAGTATTTT. The chain carries TRBV19 and TRBJ2-3; D may match TRBD1 or TRBD2 (5 bases each). Looked up from germline, CDR1 is LNHDA and CDR2 is SQIVND (reference sequence). CDR3 size: 15 residues. V lost 6 bases to trimming and J lost 2 bases, with 15 bases between them.

The V gene is TRBV3-1, the J gene TRBJ2-1, with 7 positions matching TRBD2. J was trimmed by 8 bases and V by 3 bases; bases with no gene match: 4. Per the germline V gene, CDR1 is LGHDT and CDR2 is YNNKEL (reference sequence). The CDR3 runs 13 residues. CDR3 loop: CASSQRERHEQFF. The CDR3 region has the DNA TGTGCCAGCAGCCAGCGGGAGCGGCATGAGCAGTTCTTC.

The chain uses TRBV28 and TRBJ1-3; no definite D call. The V end lost 5 bases, the J end lost 4 bases, and 9 bases lay between the germline ends. Germline loops: CDR1 MDHEN, CDR2 SYDVKM. The CDR3 length is 13 residues. The CDR3 region is CASSPTAGNTIYF. DNA of the CDR3: TGTGCCAGCAGTCCCACGGCGGGAAACACCATATATTTT.

As to this clonotype: A junction boundary mismatches the germline segment, possibly from a read error. This chain uses TRBV7-7 with TRBJ2-1, with TRBD2 identical over 11 bases. The CDR3 spans 15 residues. CDR1 SSHAT and CDR2 FNYEAQ come from the germline V gene (reference sequence). The CDR3 nucleotides are TGTGCTAGCAGCATCCTAGCGGGGGGTCACAATGAGCAGTTCTTC. Translation: CASSILAGGHNEQFF.

The CDR3: CASSLNGASSDTQYF. The DNA for the CDR3 is TGTGCCAGCAGCTTAAACGGGGCTTCCTCAGATACGCAGTATTTT. The rearrangement links TRBV7-3 to TRBJ2-3; perhaps D is TRBD1 or TRBD2 (5 bases each). The CDR3 contains 15 residues. Germline V lookup: CDR1 SGHTA, CDR2 FQGTGA. Trimming removed 1 base at V and 4 bases at J, with 12 bases between.